These 6 T cell receptor beta chains were all obtained from the same sample, sequenced in a study of blood T cell repertoires in COVID-19. Clones were sequenced by immunoSEQ multiplex PCR, and TCRdb holds only the in-frame ones, with some missing. The sample comprises about 220,000 clones, around 89% of which are singletons, and approximately 3.5% rests with the top ten. Material for sequencing was PBMCs or T cells enriched from blood (not recorded which). These receptors all stem from a woman between 18 and 29 years old in a cohort exposed to, infected with or recovered from COVID-19 (not recorded which).

The chain couples TRBV12-3 or TRBV12-4 to TRBJ1-2; D is ambiguous. The CDR3 covers 13 residues. V was pared by 0 bases and J by 8 bases, with 10 bases between. The CDR3 coding sequence is TGTGCCAGCAGTTTAGCTTCCGGGAGCGGCTACACCTTC. Encoded protein: CASSLASGSGYTF.

The chain carries TRBV2 and TRBJ2-3; 8 nucleotides match TRBD2. Germline-derived CDR1 and CDR2 are SNHLY and FYNNEI. CDR3 length: 17 residues. V dropped 0 bases and J dropped 0; count of bases not matched to a gene: 5. In DNA form, the CDR3 reads TGTGCCAGCAGTGAAGCGCCGGCTAGCGGGAGCACAGATACGCAGTATTTT. The encoded protein is CASSEAPASGSTDTQYF.

V usage is TRBV3-1 (or the pseudogene TRBV3-2) and J usage is TRBJ1-2; no firm D call. This CDR3 is 13 amino acids long. Germline CDR1 reads LGHDT; CDR2 reads YNNKEL (reference sequence). Trimming cost V 5 bases and J 0 bases, with 7 bases left between them. The CDR3, as DNA: TGTGCCAGCAGCGCAACAGCTAACTATGGCTACACCTTC. Its translation: CASSATANYGYTF.

The chain has TRBV2 and TRBJ1-6; D is ambiguous. The germline V and J ends were trimmed by 7 bases and 5 bases, with 15 bases remaining between them. Germline loops: CDR1 SNHLY, CDR2 FYNNEI. The CDR3 covers 15 residues. The CDR3 coding sequence is TGTGCCAGCATAATGAGGTGGGGAGATAATTCACCCCTCCACTTT. Amino acids: CASIMRWGDNSPLHF.

This clone was detected a few times. The chain couples TRBV7-3 to TRBJ1-1; D not certain. Trimming pared 0 bases from V and 5 bases from J, leaving 10 bases between. CDR3 length: 14 amino acids. Germline V lookup: CDR1 SGHTA, CDR2 FQGTGA. CDR3 in DNA: TGTGCCAGCAGCTTAACGGAGAGGAGTACTGAAGCTTTCTTT. This sequence encodes CASSLTERSTEAFF.

This chain connects TRBV21-1 to TRBJ1-4; the table's TRBD1 call for D was not verified on the DNA. TRBV21-1 is a pseudogene locus. This CDR3 is 17 amino acids long. In DNA form, the CDR3 reads TGTGCCAGCAGCAAAGAACCCCGACAGGGCATTAATGAAAAACTGTTTTTT. Translated, it gives CASSKEPRQGINEKLFF.